One sample yielded the 23 T cell receptor beta chains listed below, sequenced in a study of T-cell memory formation after mild COVID-19. TCRdb reprocessed the 5' RACE reads via MiXCR and lists one record per CDR3 protein. Of about 110,000 distinct CDR3 sequences listed, about 15% are singletons. Sequencing was carried out using PBMCs or a T cell subset sorted from them (not recorded which). Every receptor here comes from an adult woman who had mild COVID-19 (a few samples of this study predate the infection). Cell type and time point are not known.

In this sample, this clonotype turned up a few times. V and J are TRBV18 and TRBJ1-4; the D is unclear. This CDR3 is built from 14 residues. Trimming took 4 bases from V and 6 from J, leaving 12 bases between them. Germline loops: CDR1 KGHSH, CDR2 LQKENI. CDR3 coding DNA: TGTGCCAGCTCACGGGCCGGATGGGATGAAAAACTGTTTTTT. It translates to CASSRAGWDEKLFF.

On this clonotype: This sequence may be a read error, since a much larger clone differs from it by one base. The rearrangement uses TRBV29-1 and TRBJ2-4, with TRBD2 as a possible D gene (6 bases). The CDR3 contains 13 residues. Germline CDR1 SQVTM, CDR2 ANQGSEA. The germline V and J ends were trimmed by 0 bases and 10 bases, with 13 bases remaining between them. The CDR3 DNA reads as TGCAGCGTTGAAGATCTGGGGGGAAAAATTCAGTACTTC. Translated, it gives CSVEDLGGKIQYF.

This clonotype showed up just a few times. The chain joins TRBV9 to TRBJ2-1; the D call may be TRBD1 or TRBD2 (5 bases each). CDR1 SGDLS and CDR2 YYNGEE come from the germline V gene. The V gene lost 0 bases and the J gene lost 8 bases, with 18 bases spanning the gap. CDR3 length: 16 amino acids. The CDR3 here is CASSVVGAGTADEQFF. The CDR3 DNA is TGTGCCAGCAGCGTAGTCGGGGCGGGCACGGCGGATGAGCAGTTCTTC.

This clonotype was found many times. The chain links TRBV4-1 to TRBJ2-7; D is unresolved. CDR3 size: 12 residues. CDR1 is MGHRA and CDR2 is YSYEKL in the germline V gene. V was clipped by 2 bases and J by 1 base, with 3 bases between them. The CDR3 is CASSQPSYEQYF. The CDR3 region has the DNA TGCGCCAGCAGCCAACCGTCCTACGAGCAGTACTTC.

This clonotype was picked up a small number of times. No conserved phenylalanine or tryptophan ends this CDR3, so it is likely a read error. The DNA is omitted, as the CDR3 cannot be located on it reliably, and the CDR3 follows TCRdb's listing. The chain combines TRBV6-2 or TRBV6-3 with TRBJ2-5; the DNA was not compared with TRBD2, the D call given in the table. The CDR3 is 9 residues long, counting both termini. From germline, CDR1 is MNHEY and CDR2 SVGEGT. CDR3 loop: CASSHRDSP.

This clonotype came up a few times. The V gene is TRBV5-1, the J gene TRBJ2-7; TRBD1 aligns across 11 bases. Germline trimming cut 5 bases from V and 3 bases from J; bases unmatched to any gene: 4. This CDR3 comprises 14 residues. Germline V CDR1 and CDR2: SGHRS, YFSETQ. The CDR3 loop reads CASSWGTGGYEQYF. CDR3 DNA sequence: TGCGCCAGCAGTTGGGGGACAGGGGGCTACGAGCAGTACTTC.

The CDR3 DNA is TGTGCCAGCAGTGAATTGGAAGAGCAGTACTTC. Protein product: CASSELEEQYF. The V call is TRBV25-1, the J call TRBJ2-7, with D uncertain. This CDR3 comprises 11 residues. V was trimmed by 1 base and J by 7 bases, leaving 5 bases between them. CDR1 is MGHDK, CDR2 SYGVNS, per germline.

This chain connects TRBV7-8 to TRBJ2-7; D tentatively reads TRBD1 or TRBD2 (5 bases each). The CDR3 sequence is 15 residues long. CDR1 and CDR2 from the germline V gene are SGHVS and FQNEAQ. Trimming removed 3 bases from V and 5 bases from J, with 17 bases in between. CDR3 in amino acids: CASSFDGTPGDEQYF. The CDR3 DNA is TGTGCCAGCAGCTTCGACGGGACCCCTGGAGACGAGCAGTACTTC.

The rearrangement joins TRBV6-6 to TRBJ2-7; no reliable D call. V lost 5 bases, J lost 2 bases, and 13 bases lay in between. The CDR3 runs 14 residues. From germline, CDR1 is MNHNY and CDR2 SVGAGI (reference sequence). Written as DNA, the CDR3 is TGTGCCAGCAGTCCCGACCTGGCCACCTACGAGCAGTACTTC. Translation: CASSPDLATYEQYF.

This sequence joins TRBV27 and TRBJ2-7; weak D call: TRBD2 (5 bases). Trimming pared 4 bases from V and 3 bases from J, leaving 16 bases between. This CDR3 is built from 15 residues. Germline V lookup: CDR1 MNHEY, CDR2 SMNVEV (reference sequence). The CDR3 spells CASSSSGSGSYEQYF. The CDR3 nucleotides read TGTGCCAGCAGTTCCAGTGGGTCTGGGAGCTACGAGCAGTACTTC.

The chain joins TRBV12-3 or TRBV12-4 to TRBJ2-2; 12 nucleotides match TRBD2. V was pared by 4 bases and J by 1 base, with 1 base of the junction left unmatched. This CDR3 region has 16 residues. The CDR3 loop is CASSSTSGRNTGELFF. Here the CDR3 DNA reads TGTGCCAGCAGTTCGACTAGCGGGAGGAACACCGGGGAGCTGTTTTTT.

The chain is built from TRBV20-1 and TRBJ1-1; unclear D gene. CDR3 length: 14 amino acids. V shed 3 bases and J shed 1 base, with 12 bases lying between them. Germline-derived CDR1 and CDR2 are DFQATT and SNEGSKA (reference sequence). For the CDR3, the DNA is TGCAGTGCTAGGGCAAAGGAGGGGAACACTGAAGCTTTCTTT. It yields the protein CSARAKEGNTEAFF.

A few counts support this clonotype. This rearrangement joins TRBV19 to TRBJ1-1; 7 positions match TRBD1. The CDR3 contains 14 residues. V lost 5 bases, J lost 3 bases, and 6 bases stayed unmatched. Germline assignment: CDR1 LNHDA and CDR2 SQIVND (reference sequence). CDR3 coding DNA: TGTGCCAGTAGTCCTAAGACAGGGTACACTGAAGCTTTCTTT. This encodes CASSPKTGYTEAFF.

The chain combines TRBV6-1 with TRBJ2-7; the match to TRBD2 covers 9 bases. Germline assignment: CDR1 MNHNS and CDR2 SASEGT. The CDR3 sequence is 15 residues long. With V trimmed by 2 bases and J by 3 bases, 5 bases remained unmatched. The CDR3 nucleotides read TGTGCCAGCAGTGAACCCCAGCGGGGGGTCTACGAGCAGTACTTC. It encodes CASSEPQRGVYEQYF.

This clonotype appeared many times. The chain has TRBV4-1 and TRBJ1-1; D gene uncertain. Germline-derived CDR1 and CDR2 are MGHRA and YSYEKL. This CDR3 is built from 15 residues. V was cut by 0 bases and J by 1 base, with 9 bases left in between. CDR3: CASSQDSSGNTEAFF. CDR3 nucleotide sequence: TGCGCCAGCAGCCAAGACTCGTCGGGGAACACTGAAGCTTTCTTT.

This clonotype occurred once. The rearrangement uses TRBV10-3 and TRBJ1-1, with a tentative D call TRBD1 (5 bases). Germline CDR1 reads ENHRY; CDR2 reads SYGVKD. V was clipped by 2 bases and J by 8 bases, with 21 bases between them. This CDR3 spans 16 amino acids. The CDR3 here is CAISEIRGPEADEAFF. CDR3 sequence (DNA): TGTGCCATCAGTGAGATTAGGGGACCCGAGGCTGACGAAGCTTTCTTT.

V is TRBV7-2 and J is TRBJ1-5, with TRBD1 identical over 7 bases. Per the germline V gene, CDR1 is SGHTA and CDR2 is FQGNSA. The CDR3 length is 14 residues. V lost 6 bases, J lost 2 bases, and 4 bases stayed unmatched. The CDR3 reads CASSHDRGNQPQHF. Here the CDR3 DNA reads TGTGCCAGCAGTCACGACAGGGGCAATCAGCCCCAGCATTTT. Drawing the rest from reference TRBV7-2 and TRBJ1-5, the complete variable domain is GAGVSQSPSNKVTEKGKDVELRCDPISGHTALYWYRQSLGQGLEFLIYFQGNSAPDKSGLPSDRFSAERTGGSVSTLTIQRTQQEDSAVYLCASSHDRGNQPQHFGDGTRLSIL.

The chain links TRBV20-1 to TRBJ2-3; tentatively, D is TRBD2 (6 bases). The CDR3 loop spans 17 amino acids. Germline CDR1 and CDR2: DFQATT and SNEGSKA (reference sequence). V was pared by 0 bases and J by 2 bases, with 18 bases between. In nucleotides, the CDR3 is TGCAGTGCTAGAGAAGGGATTAGCGGAGCTTTCACAGATACGCAGTATTTT. Translated: CSAREGISGAFTDTQYF.

The gene calls are TRBV4-3 and TRBJ2-7; D is possibly TRBD2 (6 bases). This CDR3 spans 15 amino acids. CDR1 and CDR2 (germline): LGHNA, YSLEER. Trimming took 3 bases from V and 2 from J, leaving 14 bases between them. CDR3 DNA sequence: TGCGCCAGCAGCCAGGACTATCCGGGCACCTACGAGCAGTACTTC. Protein product: CASSQDYPGTYEQYF.

The V gene is TRBV12-3 or TRBV12-4, the J gene TRBJ2-1, with a tentative D call TRBD2 (6 bases). The CDR3 has 15 amino acids. Deletions cut 7 bases from V and 2 bases from J, with 15 bases between. This CDR3 is CASTSPGGAYNEQFF. CDR3 coding DNA: TGTGCCAGCACTTCCCCCGGGGGAGCCTACAATGAGCAGTTCTTC.

This chain links TRBV4-3 with TRBJ2-2, with TRBD2 matching over 7 bases. CDR3 length equals 18 residues. Per the germline V gene, CDR1 is LGHNA and CDR2 is YSLEER. V shed 1 base, J shed 4 bases, and the junction held 12 bases outside the gene matches. CDR3 sequence reads: CASSQAGLTGRGTGELFF. The CDR3 DNA follows: TGCGCCAGCAGCCAAGCGGGTCTCACGGGGAGGGGCACCGGGGAGCTGTTTTTT.

The table lists this clonotype with a few counts. The chain combines TRBV10-3 with TRBJ2-7; D is unclear. The CDR3 extends over 14 amino acids. V gave up 4 bases and J gave up 1 base, with 11 bases separating them. The germline CDR1 and CDR2 sequences are ENHRY and SYGVKD. Written as DNA, the CDR3 is TGTGCCATCAGTGGCCCGGACGGATCCTACGAGCAGTACTTC. Translated: CAISGPDGSYEQYF.

At least ten counts were recorded for this clonotype. The chain links TRBV18 to TRBJ2-7; 7 bases line up with TRBD2. V trimming: 5 bases; J trimming: 5 bases; junction bases outside the gene matches: 3. CDR1 and CDR2 from the germline V gene are KGHSH and LQKENI. This CDR3 has 12 amino acids. The chain's CDR3 is CASSGGRDEQYF. The DNA of the CDR3 is TGTGCCAGCTCAGGAGGGAGGGACGAGCAGTACTTC.